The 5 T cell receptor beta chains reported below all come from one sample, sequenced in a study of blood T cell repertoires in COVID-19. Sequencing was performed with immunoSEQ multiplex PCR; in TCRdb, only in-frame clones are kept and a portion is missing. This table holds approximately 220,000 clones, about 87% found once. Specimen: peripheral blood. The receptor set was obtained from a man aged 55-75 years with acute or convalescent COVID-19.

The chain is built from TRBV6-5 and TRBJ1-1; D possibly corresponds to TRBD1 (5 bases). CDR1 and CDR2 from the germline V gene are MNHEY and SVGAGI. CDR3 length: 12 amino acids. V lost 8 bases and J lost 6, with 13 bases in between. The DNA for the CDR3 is TGTGCCAGCGCCAGGGTTCCCCCTGAAGCTTTCTTT. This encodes CASARVPPEAFF.

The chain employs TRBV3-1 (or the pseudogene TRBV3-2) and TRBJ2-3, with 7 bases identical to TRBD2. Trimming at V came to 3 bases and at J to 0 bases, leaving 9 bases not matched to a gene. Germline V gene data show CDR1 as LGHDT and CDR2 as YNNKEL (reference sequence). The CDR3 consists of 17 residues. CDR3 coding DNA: TGTGCCAGCAGCCAGACCGGACTAGGCCAAAGCACAGATACGCAGTATTTT. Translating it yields CASSQTGLGQSTDTQYF.

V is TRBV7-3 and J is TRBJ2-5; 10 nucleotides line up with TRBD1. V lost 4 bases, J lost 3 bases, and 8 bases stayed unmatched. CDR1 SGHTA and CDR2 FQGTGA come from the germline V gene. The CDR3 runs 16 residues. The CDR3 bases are TGTGCCAGCAGCTCGACCGGGACAGGGGAAAAAGAGACCCAGTACTTC. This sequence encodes CASSSTGTGEKETQYF.

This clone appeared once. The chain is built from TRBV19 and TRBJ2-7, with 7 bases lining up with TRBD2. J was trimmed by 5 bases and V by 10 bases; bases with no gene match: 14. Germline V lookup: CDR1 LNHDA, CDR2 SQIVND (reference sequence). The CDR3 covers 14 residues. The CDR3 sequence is CATRPGGKDDEQYF. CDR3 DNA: TGTGCCACACGCCCCGGGGGGAAAGACGACGAGCAGTACTTC. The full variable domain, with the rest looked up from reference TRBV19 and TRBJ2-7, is DGGITQSPKYLFRKEGQNVTLSCEQNLNHDAMYWYRQDPGQGLRLIYYSQIVNDFQKGDIAEGYSVSREKKESFPLTVTSAQKNPTAFYLCATRPGGKDDEQYFGPGTRLTVT.

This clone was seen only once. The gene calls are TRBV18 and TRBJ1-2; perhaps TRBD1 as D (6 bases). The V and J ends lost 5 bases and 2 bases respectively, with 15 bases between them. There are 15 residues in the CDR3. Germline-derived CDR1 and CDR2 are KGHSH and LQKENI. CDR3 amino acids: CASSSSAGENYGYTF. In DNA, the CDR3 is TGTGCCAGCTCATCGAGCGCAGGGGAAAACTATGGCTACACCTTC.